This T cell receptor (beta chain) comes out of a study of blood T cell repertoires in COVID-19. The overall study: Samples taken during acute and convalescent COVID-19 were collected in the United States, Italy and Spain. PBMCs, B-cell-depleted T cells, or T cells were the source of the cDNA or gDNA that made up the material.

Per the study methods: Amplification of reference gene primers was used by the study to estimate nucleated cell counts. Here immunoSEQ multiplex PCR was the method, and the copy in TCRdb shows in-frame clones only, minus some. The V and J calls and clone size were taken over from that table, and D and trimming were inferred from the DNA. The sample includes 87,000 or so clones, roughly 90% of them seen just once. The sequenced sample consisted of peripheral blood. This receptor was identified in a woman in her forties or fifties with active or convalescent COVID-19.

The CDR3 region is CASSPRGEARSSNYGYTF. The CDR3 nucleotides are TGTGCCAGCAGCCCTCGTGGGGAGGCTAGAAGCTCTAACTATGGCTACACCTTC. This rearrangement joins TRBV4-2 to TRBJ1-2; D unclear. Deletions cut 4 bases from V and 0 bases from J, with 21 bases between. This CDR3 contains 18 residues. Germline CDR1 is LGHNA and CDR2 is YNFKEQ.